This T cell receptor beta chain was identified in a study of blood T cell repertoires in COVID-19. Across the study: From the United States, Italy and Spain came samples of acute and convalescent COVID-19. Sample material is recorded as cDNA or gDNA derived from T cells, B-cell-depleted T cells, or PBMCs.

Authors' processing steps: Amplification of reference gene primers provided the estimated nucleated cell counts. Sequencing used immunoSEQ multiplex PCR; TCRdb keeps in-frame clones, though not all of them. For V, J and clone size, that table is used; D and trimming come from the DNA. The sample has tens of thousands of clones, approximately 82% seen once. The germline gives CDR1 LGHDT, CDR2 YNNKEL (reference sequence). This CDR3 has 17 residues. J gave up 3 bases and V 4 bases, and 13 bases lay outside the gene matches. The TCR was taken from a woman aged 80 or older with active or convalescent COVID-19. This chain joins TRBV3-1 (or the pseudogene TRBV3-2) and TRBJ2-7; TRBD1 agrees at 9 bases. Input material: peripheral blood. The CDR3 DNA is TGTGCCAGCAGCCTCGAACCAATAGGGACAGGGATCTACGAGCAGTACTTC. It yields the protein CASSLEPIGTGIYEQYF.